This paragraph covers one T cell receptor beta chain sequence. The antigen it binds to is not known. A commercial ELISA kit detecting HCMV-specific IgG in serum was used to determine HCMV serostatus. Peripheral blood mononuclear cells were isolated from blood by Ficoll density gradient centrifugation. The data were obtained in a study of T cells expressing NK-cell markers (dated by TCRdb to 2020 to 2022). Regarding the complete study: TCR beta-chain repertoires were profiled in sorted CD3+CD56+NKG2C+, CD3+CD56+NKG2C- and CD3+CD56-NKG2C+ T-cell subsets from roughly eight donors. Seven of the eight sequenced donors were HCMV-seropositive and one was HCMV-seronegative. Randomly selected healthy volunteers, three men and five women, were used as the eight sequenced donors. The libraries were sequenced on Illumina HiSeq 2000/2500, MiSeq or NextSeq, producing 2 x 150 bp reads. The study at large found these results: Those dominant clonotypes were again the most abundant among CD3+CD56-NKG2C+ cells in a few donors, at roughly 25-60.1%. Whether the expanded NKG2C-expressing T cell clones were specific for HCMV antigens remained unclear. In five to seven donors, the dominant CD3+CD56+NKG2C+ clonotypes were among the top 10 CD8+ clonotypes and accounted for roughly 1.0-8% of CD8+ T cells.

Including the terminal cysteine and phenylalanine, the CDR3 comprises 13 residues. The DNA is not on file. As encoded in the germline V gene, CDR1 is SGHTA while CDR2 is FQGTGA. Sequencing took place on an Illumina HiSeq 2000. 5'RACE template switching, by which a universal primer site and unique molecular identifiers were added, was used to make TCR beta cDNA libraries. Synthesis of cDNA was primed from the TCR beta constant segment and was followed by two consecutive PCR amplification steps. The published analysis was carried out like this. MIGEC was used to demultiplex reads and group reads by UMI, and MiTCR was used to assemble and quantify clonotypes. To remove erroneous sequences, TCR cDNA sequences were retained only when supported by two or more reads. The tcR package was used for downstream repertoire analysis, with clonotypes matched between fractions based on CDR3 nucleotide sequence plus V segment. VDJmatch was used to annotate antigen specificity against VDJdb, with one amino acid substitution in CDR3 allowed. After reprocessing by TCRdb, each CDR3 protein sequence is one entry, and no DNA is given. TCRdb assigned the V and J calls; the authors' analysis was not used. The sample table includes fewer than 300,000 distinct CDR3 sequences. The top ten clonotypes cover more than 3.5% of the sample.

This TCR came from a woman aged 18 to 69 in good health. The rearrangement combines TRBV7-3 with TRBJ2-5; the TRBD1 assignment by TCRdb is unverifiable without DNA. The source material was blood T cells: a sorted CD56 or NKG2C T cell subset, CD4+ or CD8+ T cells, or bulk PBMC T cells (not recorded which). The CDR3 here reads CASSPPGEVTQYF. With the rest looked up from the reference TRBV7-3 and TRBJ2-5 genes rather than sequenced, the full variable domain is GAGVSQTPSNKVTEKGKYVELRCDPISGHTALYWYRQSLGQGPEFLIYFQGTGAADDSGLPNDRFFAVRPEGSVSTLKIQRTERGDSAVYLCASSPPGEVTQYFGPGTRLLVL.